The subject of this entry is one T cell receptor beta chain. This sample is part of a study of blood T cell repertoires in COVID-19. Study-level background: Some COVID-19 samples were acute and others convalescent; all came from the United States, Italy and Spain. The cDNA or gDNA used as material had been derived from T cells, B-cell-depleted T cells, or PBMCs.

Germline CDR1 reads SQVTM; CDR2 reads ANQGSEA. Trimming took 3 bases from V and 7 from J, leaving 15 bases between them. The CDR3 totals 14 residues. Original processing methods: Amplifying reference gene primers gave estimates of nucleated cell counts. Only in-frame clones appear in the TCRdb table, and some are missing; sequencing was by immunoSEQ multiplex PCR. V and J calls and clone size are given by that table; D and trimming were obtained from the DNA. The sample yields roughly 92,000 clones, over 75% seen once. The sequenced sample consisted of peripheral blood. This chain links TRBV29-1 with TRBJ2-2; weak D call: TRBD2 (6 bases). The clonotype originates from a man aged 50 to 59 with acute or convalescent COVID-19. The CDR3 DNA reads as TGCAGCGTTGACCTGGCCCGGGGGAACGGGGAGCTGTTTTTT. Its translation is CSVDLARGNGELFF.